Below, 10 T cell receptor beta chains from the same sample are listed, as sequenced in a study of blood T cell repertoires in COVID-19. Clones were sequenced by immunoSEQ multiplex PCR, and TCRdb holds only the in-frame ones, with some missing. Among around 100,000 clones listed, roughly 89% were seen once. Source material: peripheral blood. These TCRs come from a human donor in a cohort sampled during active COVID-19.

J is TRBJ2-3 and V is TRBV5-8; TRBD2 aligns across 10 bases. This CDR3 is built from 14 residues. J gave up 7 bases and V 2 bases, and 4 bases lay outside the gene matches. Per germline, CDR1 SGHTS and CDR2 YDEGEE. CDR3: CASSLGTSVNTQYF. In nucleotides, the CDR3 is TGTGCCAGCAGCTTAGGGACTAGCGTTAATACGCAGTATTTT.

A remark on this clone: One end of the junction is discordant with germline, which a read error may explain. CDR3 nucleotide sequence: TGTGCCAGCAGGGAAGGGACTAGCGTAACCTACAATGAGCAGTTCTTC. The encoded protein is CASREGTSVTYNEQFF. This rearrangement joins TRBV2 to TRBJ2-1; 10 nucleotides line up with TRBD2. This CDR3 has 16 amino acids. Germline assignment: CDR1 SNHLY and CDR2 FYNNEI.

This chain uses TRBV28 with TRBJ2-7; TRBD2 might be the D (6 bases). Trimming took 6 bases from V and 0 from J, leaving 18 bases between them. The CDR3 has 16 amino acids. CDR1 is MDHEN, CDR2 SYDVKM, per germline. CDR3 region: CASRSLALALSYEQYF. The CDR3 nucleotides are TGTGCCAGCAGGTCTCTTGCTCTAGCGCTCTCCTACGAGCAGTACTTC.

The CDR3 spells CASRLASTGELFF. Here the CDR3 DNA reads TGTGCCAGCAGGCTAGCGAGCACCGGGGAGCTGTTTTTT. V gene TRBV28 combines with J gene TRBJ2-2, with D tentatively TRBD2 (6 bases). With 6 bases removed from V and 4 bases from J, the gap between germline ends came to 9 bases. The CDR3 extends over 13 amino acids. From germline, CDR1 is MDHEN and CDR2 SYDVKM.

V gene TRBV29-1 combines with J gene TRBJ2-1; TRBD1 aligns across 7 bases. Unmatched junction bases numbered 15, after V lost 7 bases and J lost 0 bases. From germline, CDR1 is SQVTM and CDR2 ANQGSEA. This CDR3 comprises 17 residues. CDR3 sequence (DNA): TGCAGCGCCGAAAACAGGGACAGAGGACCCTCCTACAATGAGCAGTTCTTC. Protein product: CSAENRDRGPSYNEQFF.

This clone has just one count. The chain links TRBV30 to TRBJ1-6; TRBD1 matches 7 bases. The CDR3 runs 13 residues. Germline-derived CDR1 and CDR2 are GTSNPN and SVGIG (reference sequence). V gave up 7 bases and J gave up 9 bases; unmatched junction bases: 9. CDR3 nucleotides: TGTGCCTCCGGGACAGAAGGGGCTTCACCCCTCCACTTT. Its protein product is CASGTEGASPLHF.

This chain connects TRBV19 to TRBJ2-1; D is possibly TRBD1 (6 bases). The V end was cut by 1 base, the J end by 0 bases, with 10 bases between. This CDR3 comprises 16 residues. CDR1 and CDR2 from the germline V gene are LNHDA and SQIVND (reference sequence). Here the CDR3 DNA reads TGTGCCAGTAGTATAGTCGGACAGCGCTCCTACAATGAGCAGTTCTTC. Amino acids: CASSIVGQRSYNEQFF.

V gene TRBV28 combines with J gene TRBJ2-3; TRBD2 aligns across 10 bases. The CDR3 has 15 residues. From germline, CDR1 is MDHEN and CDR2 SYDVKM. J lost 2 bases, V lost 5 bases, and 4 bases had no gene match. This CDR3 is CASSPSGRATDTQYF. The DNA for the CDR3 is TGTGCCAGCAGTCCGAGCGGGAGGGCCACAGATACGCAGTATTTT.

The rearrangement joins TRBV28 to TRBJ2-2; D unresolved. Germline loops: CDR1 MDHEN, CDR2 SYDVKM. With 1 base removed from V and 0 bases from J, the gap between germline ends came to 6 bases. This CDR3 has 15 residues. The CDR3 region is CASSLFDTNTGELFF. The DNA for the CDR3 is TGTGCCAGCAGTTTATTTGACACGAACACCGGGGAGCTGTTTTTT.

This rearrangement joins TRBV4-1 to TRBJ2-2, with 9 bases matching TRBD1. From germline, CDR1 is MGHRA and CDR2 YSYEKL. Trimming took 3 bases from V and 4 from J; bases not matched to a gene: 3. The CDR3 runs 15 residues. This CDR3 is CASSQSQGATGELFF. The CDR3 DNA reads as TGCGCCAGCAGCCAGTCACAGGGGGCCACCGGGGAGCTGTTTTTT.